This T cell receptor (beta chain) emerged from a study of T-cell reconstitution after alpha-beta-depleted transplantation in children (dated by TCRdb to 2016 to 2017). In the study overall: Using TCR repertoire profiling, the study quantitatively followed how T-cell immune reconstitution unfolded in children after TCRalphabeta/CD19-depleted allogeneic hematopoietic cell transplantation.

The method behind the library was PCR. The listed sequencing device is Illumina HiSeq 2500. TCR libraries were prepared with molecular barcoding, using unique molecular identifiers to normalize TCRbeta repertoire quantification. The raw public data were reprocessed by TCRdb itself: fastp quality trimming at Q25, MiXCR clonotype calling, in-frame beta chains only. Each record represents a unique CDR3 protein, reported with the most common genes and DNA among its rows. The sample table holds approximately 1,000,000 distinct CDR3 sequences, of which about 31% were seen once. The top ten hold 25% to 35% of the sample. Results the study describes overall, beyond this receptor: Hyperexpanded clone frequencies declined over subsequent months; after one year, T-cell counts and TCRbeta diversity were mostly attributed to newly produced T cells. Apparently early alphabetaT-cell count recovery about two months after transplant reportedly relied on only several hundred rapidly expanded clones derived from non-depleted graft cells. The high TCRbeta diversity at day 60 in some patients was ascribed to recipient T cells and intrathymic progenitors that had survived conditioning.

Including the terminal cysteine and phenylalanine, the CDR3 comprises 16 residues. The read is trimmed to its CDR3 DNA, 48 bases read in frame from base 1. The germline V gene supplies CDR1 SQVTM and CDR2 ANQGSEA. The germline V and J ends show losses of 6 bases and 2 bases respectively, and no gene match explains 13 bases of the junction. The sample holds many counts of this clonotype. The target of this receptor is not known. Per-base qualities were not stored, and no clone one base away is much larger. According to the study, the label for this sample's treatment or condition signals: allogeneic hematopoietic cell transplantation with graft depleted of TCRalphabeta T cells and CD19 B cells. TCRalphabeta/CD19-depleted allogeneic hematopoietic cell grafts were given to the transplant recipients, all of whom were children.

The sequence was collected from a boy in the first two years of life who had a stem cell transplant for SCID, so the T cells may come from the graft donor. The material sequenced was PBMCs, mostly from graft donor cells, taken 360 days after TCRalphabeta/CD19-depleted stem cell transplant. Recombination connected TRBV29-1 to TRBJ1-1; TRBD1 fits 9 bases in the junction. The DNA sequence is given as TGCAGCGTAAAACAGGGGGCAGTGGCTTTAAACACTGAAGCTTTCTTT. Its amino acids are CSVKQGAVALNTEAFF.